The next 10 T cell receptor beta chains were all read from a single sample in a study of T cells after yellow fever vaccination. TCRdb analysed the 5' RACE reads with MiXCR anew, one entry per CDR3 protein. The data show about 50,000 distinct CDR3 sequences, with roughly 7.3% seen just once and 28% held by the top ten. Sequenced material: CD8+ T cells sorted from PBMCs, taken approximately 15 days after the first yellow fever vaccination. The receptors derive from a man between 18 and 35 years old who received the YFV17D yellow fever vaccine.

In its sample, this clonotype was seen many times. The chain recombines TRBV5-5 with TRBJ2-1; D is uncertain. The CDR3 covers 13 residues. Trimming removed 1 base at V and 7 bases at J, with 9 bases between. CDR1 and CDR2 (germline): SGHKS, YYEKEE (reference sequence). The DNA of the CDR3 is TGTGCCAGCAGCTTGCCCCCTGGGAATGAGCAGTTCTTC. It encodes CASSLPPGNEQFF.

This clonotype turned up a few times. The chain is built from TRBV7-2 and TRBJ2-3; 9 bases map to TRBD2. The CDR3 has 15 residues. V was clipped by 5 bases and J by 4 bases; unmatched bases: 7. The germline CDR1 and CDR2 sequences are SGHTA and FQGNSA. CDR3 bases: TGTGCCAGCAGCCCTTCTAGCGGGGTTGCAGATACGCAGTATTTT. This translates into CASSPSSGVADTQYF. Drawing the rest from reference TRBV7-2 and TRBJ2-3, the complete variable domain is GAGVSQSPSNKVTEKGKDVELRCDPISGHTALYWYRQSLGQGLEFLIYFQGNSAPDKSGLPSDRFSAERTGGSVSTLTIQRTQQEDSAVYLCASSPSSGVADTQYFGPGTRLTVL.

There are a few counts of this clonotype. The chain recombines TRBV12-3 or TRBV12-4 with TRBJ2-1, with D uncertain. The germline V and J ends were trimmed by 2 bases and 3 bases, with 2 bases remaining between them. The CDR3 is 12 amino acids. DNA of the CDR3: TGTGCCAGCAGTTTAAGCTACAATGAGCAGTTCTTC. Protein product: CASSLSYNEQFF.

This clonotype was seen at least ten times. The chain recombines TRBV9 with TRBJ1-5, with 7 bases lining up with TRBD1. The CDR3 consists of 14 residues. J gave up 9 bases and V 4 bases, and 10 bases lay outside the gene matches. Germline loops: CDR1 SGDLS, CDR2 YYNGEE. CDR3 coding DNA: TGTGCCAGCAGCCCAGGGGGGGCTGGCGGGCCCCAGCATTTT. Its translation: CASSPGGAGGPQHF.

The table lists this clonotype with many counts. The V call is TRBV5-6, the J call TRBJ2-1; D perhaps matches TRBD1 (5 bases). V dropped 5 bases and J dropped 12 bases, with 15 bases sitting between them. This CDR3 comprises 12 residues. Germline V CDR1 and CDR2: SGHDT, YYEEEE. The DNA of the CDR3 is TGTGCCAGCAGACTGGGGCCGACACCGCAGTTCTTC. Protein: CASRLGPTPQFF.

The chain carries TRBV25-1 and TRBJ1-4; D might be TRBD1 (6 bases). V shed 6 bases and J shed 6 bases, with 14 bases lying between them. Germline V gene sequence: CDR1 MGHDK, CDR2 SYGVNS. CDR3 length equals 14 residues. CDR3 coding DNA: TGTGCCAGCAGACCAGGGGCGGGGGATGAAAAACTGTTTTTT. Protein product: CASRPGAGDEKLFF.

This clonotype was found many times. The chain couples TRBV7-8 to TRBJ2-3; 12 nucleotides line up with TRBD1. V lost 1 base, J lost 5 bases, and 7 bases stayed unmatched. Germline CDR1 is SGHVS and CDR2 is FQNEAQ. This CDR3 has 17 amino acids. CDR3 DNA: TGTGCCAGCAGCTTAGTGAGGGACAGGGGGCGTGAAGATACGCAGTATTTT. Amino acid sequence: CASSLVRDRGREDTQYF.

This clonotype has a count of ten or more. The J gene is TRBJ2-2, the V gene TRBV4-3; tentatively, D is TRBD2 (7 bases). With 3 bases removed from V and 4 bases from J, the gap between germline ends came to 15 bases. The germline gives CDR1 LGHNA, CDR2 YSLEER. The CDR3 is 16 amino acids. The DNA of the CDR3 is TGCGCCAGCAGCCACCGGGGGGCGTTCCCCACCGGGGAGCTGTTTTTT. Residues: CASSHRGAFPTGELFF.

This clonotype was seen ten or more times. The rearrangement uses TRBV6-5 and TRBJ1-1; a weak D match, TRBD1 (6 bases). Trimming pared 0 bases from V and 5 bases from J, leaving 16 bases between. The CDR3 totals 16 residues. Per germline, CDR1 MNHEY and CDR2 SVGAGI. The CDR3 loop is CASSYSVPGGRTEAFF. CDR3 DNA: TGTGCCAGCAGTTACTCCGTCCCTGGGGGCCGGACTGAAGCTTTCTTT.

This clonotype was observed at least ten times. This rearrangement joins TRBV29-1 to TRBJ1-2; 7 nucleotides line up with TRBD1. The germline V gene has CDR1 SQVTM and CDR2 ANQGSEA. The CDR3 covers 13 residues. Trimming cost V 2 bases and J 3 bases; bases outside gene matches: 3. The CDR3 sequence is CSVETGDHYGYTF. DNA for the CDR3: TGCAGCGTTGAAACAGGGGACCACTATGGCTACACCTTC. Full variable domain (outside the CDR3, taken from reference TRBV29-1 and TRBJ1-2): SAVISQKPSRDICQRGTSLTIQCQVDSQVTMMFWYRQQPGQSLTLIATANQGSEATYESGFVIDKFPISRPNLTFSTLTVSNMSPEDSSIYLCSVETGDHYGYTFGSGTRLTVV.